The T cell receptor beta chain under discussion was sequenced for a study of cytomegalovirus exposure and HLA in healthy donors. Study-wide results and caveats: Within a later analysis, the majority of CMV-associated TCR beta chains appeared HLA-restricted. Prior analysis indicated that the majority of TCR beta V segments exhibited productivity approximately 90% or approximately 30% of the time. There were several of the most significant clusters that appeared linked to common viral pathogens in a later analysis.

With respect to this clone: The antigen is undetermined.

Vbeta (60) and Jbeta (13) primers were used in the PCR. Sequencing was performed with immunoSEQ multiplex PCR; in TCRdb, only in-frame clones are kept and a portion is missing. The sample yields about 190,000 clones, 65% to 85% seen once. The clonotype comes from a boy younger than 10 in good health and CMV-seronegative. The sequencing input was PBMCs.

The CDR3 loop reads CASSAFSEQFF. CDR3 DNA sequence: TGTGCCAGTAGTGCCTTTAGTGAGCAGTTCTTC. The genes are TRBV19 and TRBJ2-1, with D unresolved. The CDR3 sequence is 11 residues long. CDR1 is LNHDA, CDR2 SQIVND, per germline (reference sequence). The ends were cut back, 5 bases at V and 9 bases at J, with 8 bases in the middle.